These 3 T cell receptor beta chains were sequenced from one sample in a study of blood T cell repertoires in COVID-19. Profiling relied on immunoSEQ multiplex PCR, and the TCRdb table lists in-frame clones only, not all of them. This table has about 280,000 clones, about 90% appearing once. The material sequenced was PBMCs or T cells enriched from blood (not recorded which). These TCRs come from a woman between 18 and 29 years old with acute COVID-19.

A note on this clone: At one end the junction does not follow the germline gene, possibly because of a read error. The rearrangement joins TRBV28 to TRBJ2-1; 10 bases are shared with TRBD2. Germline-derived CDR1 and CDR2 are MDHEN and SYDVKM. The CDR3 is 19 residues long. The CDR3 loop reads CASRVEWLAGDSSYNKQFF. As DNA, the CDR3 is TGTGCCAGCAGGGTAGAGTGGCTAGCGGGGGACAGCTCCTACAATAAGCAGTTCTTC.

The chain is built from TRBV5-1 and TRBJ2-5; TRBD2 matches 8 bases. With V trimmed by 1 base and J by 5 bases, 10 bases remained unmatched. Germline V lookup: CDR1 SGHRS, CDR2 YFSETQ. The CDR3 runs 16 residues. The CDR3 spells CASSLITSGPSETQYF. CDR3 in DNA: TGCGCCAGCAGCTTGATTACTAGCGGCCCCTCCGAGACCCAGTACTTC.

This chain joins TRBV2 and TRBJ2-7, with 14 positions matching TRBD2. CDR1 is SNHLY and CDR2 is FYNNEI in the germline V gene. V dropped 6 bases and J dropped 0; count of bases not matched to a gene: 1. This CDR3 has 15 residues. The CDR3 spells CASRGTSGSSYEQYF. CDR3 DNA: TGTGCCAGCAGAGGGACTAGCGGGAGCTCCTACGAGCAGTACTTC.